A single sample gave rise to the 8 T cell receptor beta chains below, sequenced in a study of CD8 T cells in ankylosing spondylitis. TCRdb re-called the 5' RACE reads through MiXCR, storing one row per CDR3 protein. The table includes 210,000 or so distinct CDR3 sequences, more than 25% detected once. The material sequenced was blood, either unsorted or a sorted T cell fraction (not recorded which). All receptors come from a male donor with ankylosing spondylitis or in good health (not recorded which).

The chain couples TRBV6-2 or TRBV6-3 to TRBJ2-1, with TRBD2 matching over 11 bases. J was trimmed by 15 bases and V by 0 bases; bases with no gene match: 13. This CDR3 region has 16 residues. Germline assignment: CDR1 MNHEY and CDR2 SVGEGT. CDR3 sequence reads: CASSYSGGTSGSRRFF. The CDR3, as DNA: TGTGCCAGCAGTTACTCGGGCGGTACTAGCGGGAGTCGTCGGTTCTTC.

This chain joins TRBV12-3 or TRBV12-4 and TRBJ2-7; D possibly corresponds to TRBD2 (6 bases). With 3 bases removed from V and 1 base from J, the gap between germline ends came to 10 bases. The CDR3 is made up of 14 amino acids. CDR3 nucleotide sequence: TGTGCCAGCAGTTTGGGGGACTTATCCTACGAGCAGTACTTC. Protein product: CASSLGDLSYEQYF.

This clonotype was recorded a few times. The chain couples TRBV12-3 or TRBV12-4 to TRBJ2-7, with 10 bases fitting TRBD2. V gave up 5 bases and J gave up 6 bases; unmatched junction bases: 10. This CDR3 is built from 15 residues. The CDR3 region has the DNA TGTGCCAGCAGTCCACCGGGACTAGCGTATAGCGAGCAGTACTTC. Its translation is CASSPPGLAYSEQYF.

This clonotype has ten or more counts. The CDR3 reads CASTLGQLGGEQYF. The CDR3 DNA reads TGCGCCAGCACCCTGGGACAGCTTGGAGGGGAGCAGTACTTC. The J gene is TRBJ2-7, the V gene TRBV5-1, with a tentative D call TRBD1 (7 bases). With 6 bases removed from V and 7 bases from J, the gap between germline ends came to 20 bases. The CDR3 sequence is 14 residues long. The V gene's germline CDR1 is SGHRS and CDR2 YFSETQ.

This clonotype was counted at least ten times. CDR3: CATSDRTSGGSYNEQFF. CDR3 sequence (DNA): TGTGCCACCAGTGACCGAACTAGCGGGGGCTCCTACAATGAGCAGTTCTTC. The rearrangement links TRBV24-1 to TRBJ2-1; the match to TRBD2 covers 11 bases. Germline CDR1 and CDR2: KGHDR and SFDVKD. CDR3 length equals 17 residues. V was clipped by 4 bases and J by 0 bases; unmatched bases: 4.

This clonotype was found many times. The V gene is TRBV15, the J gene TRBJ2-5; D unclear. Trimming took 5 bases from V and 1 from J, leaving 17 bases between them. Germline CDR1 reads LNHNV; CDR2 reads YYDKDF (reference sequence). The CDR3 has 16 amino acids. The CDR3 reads CATSSSLRPSQETQYF. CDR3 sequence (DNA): TGTGCCACCAGCTCCTCCCTCAGGCCCTCCCAAGAGACCCAGTACTTC.

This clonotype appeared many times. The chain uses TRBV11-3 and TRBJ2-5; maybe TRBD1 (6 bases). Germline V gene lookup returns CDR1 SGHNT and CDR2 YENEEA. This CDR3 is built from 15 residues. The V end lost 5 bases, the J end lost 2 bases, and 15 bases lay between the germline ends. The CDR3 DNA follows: TGTGCCAGCAGCCAAAGATCACAGGGACAAGAGACCCAGTACTTC. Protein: CASSQRSQGQETQYF.

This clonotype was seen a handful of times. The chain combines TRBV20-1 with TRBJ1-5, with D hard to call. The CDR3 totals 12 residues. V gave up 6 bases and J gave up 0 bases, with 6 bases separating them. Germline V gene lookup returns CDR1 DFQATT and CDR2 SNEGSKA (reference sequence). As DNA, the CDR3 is TGCAGTGCCGGGGTTAGCAATCAGCCCCAGCATTTT. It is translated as CSAGVSNQPQHF.